This TCR beta chain is drawn from a study of blood T cell repertoires in COVID-19. Across the whole study: COVID-19 samples collected from the United States, Italy and Spain covered acute and convalescent phases.

The V gene end was trimmed by 4 bases and the J gene end by 10 bases; junction bases not matched to a gene: 17. CDR3 length: 15 residues. Germline CDR1 is SQVTM and CDR2 is ANQGSEA. Individuals aged about 18 to 100 years were recruited from about two dozen US areas. Original processing methods: Amplifying reference gene primers gave estimates of nucleated cell counts. Measured with immunoSEQ multiplex PCR; TCRdb has only the in-frame clones, and not every one. The DNA gave D and trimming, while V, J and clone size come from that table. The repertoire holds about 480,000 clones, with 88% as singletons.

The clonotype originates from a woman in her thirties or forties who had recovered from COVID-19. Sequenced sample: PBMCs or T cells enriched from blood (not recorded which). V usage is TRBV29-1 and J usage is TRBJ1-1; 8 nucleotides agree with TRBD1. For the CDR3, the DNA is TGCAGCGTTGGTGGCTACAGGGGGGAAGAGGGGAGAGCTTTCTTT. Residues: CSVGGYRGEEGRAFF. Variable domain in full (rest from reference TRBV29-1 and TRBJ1-1): SAVISQKPSRDICQRGTSLTIQCQVDSQVTMMFWYRQQPGQSLTLIATANQGSEATYESGFVIDKFPISRPNLTFSTLTVSNMSPEDSSIYLCSVGGYRGEEGRAFFGQGTRLTVV.